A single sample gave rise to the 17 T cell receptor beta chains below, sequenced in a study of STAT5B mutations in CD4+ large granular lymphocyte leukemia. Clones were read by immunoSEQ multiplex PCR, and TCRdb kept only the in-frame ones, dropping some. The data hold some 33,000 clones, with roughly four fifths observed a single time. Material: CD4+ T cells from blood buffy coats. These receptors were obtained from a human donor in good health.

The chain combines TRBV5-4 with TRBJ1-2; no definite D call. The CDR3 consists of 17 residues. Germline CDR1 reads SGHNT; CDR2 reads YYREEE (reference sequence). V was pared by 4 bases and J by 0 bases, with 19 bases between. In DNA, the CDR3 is TGTGCCAGCAGCAGCTGGAGTGAGGAGGCAGCTAACTATGGCTACACCTTC. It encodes CASSSWSEEAANYGYTF.

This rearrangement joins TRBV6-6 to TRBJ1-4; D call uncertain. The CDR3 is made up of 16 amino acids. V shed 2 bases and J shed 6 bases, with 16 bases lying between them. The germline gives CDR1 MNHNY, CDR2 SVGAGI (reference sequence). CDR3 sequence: CASSYAPVPRYEKLFF. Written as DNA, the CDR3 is TGTGCCAGCAGTTACGCCCCCGTCCCACGGTATGAAAAACTGTTTTTT.

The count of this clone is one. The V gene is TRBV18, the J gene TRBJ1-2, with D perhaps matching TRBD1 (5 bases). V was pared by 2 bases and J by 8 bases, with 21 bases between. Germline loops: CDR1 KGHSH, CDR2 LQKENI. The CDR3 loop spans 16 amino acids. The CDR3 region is CASSPGDGRGPRGYTF. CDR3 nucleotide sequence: TGTGCCAGCTCACCAGGGGACGGACGGGGTCCTAGGGGCTACACCTTC.

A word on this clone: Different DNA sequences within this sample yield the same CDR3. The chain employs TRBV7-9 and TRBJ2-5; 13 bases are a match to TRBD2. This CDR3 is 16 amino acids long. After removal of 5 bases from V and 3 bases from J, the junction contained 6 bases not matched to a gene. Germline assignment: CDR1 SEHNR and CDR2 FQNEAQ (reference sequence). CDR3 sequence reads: CASSDRTSGRKETQYF. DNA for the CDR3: TGTGCCAGCAGCGACCGGACTAGCGGGAGAAAAGAGACCCAGTACTTC.

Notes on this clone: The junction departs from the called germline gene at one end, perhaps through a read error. The CDR3 region is CASSLGGLTYGYTF. The CDR3 DNA reads TGTGCTAGCAGCTTAGGGGGCCTCACCTATGGCTACACCTTC. The chain employs TRBV7-7 and TRBJ1-2, with TRBD1 identical over 7 bases. The CDR3 totals 14 residues. Germline CDR1 SSHAT, CDR2 FNYEAQ (reference sequence).

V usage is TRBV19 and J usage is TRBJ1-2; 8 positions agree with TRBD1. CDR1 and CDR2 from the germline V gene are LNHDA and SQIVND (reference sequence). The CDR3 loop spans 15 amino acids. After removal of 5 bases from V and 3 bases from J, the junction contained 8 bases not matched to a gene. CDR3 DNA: TGTGCCAGTAGTTTGATTGCAGGGGGCTACTATGGCTACACCTTC. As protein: CASSLIAGGYYGYTF.

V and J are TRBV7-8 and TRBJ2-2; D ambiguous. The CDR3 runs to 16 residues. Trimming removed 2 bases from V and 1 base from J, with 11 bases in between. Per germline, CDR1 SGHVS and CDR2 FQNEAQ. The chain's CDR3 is CASSLKRVLNTGELFF. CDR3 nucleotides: TGTGCCAGCAGCTTAAAACGAGTGCTGAACACCGGGGAGCTGTTTTTT.

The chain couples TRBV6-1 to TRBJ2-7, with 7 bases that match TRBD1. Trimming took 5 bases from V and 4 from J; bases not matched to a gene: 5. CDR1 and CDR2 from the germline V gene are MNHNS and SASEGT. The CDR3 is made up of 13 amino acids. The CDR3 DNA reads TGTGCCAGCAGTTCAGCAGGGGGATACGAGCAGTACTTC. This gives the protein CASSSAGGYEQYF.

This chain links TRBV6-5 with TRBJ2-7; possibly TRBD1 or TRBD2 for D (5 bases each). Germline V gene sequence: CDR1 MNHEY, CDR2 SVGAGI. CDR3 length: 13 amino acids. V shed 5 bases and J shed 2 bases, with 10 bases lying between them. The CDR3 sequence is CASSRDRTYEQYF. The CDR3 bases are TGTGCCAGCAGTAGGGACCGAACCTACGAGCAGTACTTC.

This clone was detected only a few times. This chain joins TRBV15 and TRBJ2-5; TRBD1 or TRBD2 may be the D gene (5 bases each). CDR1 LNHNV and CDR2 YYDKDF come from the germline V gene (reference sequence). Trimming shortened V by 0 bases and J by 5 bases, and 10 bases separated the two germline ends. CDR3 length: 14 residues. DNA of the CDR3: TGTGCCACCAGCAGAGATTCGGGGCGGGAGACCCAGTACTTC. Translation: CATSRDSGRETQYF.

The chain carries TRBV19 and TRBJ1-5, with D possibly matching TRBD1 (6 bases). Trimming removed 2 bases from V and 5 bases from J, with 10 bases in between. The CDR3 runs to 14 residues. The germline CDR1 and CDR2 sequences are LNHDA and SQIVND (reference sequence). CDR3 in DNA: TGTGCCAGTAGTATAACGGGGGCGGATCAGCCCCAGCATTTT. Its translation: CASSITGADQPQHF.

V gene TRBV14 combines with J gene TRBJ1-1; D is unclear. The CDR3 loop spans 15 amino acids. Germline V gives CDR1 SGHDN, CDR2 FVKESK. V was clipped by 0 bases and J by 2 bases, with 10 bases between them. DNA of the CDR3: TGTGCCAGCAGCCAAGATTGGTCAGTAAACACTGAAGCTTTCTTT. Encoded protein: CASSQDWSVNTEAFF.

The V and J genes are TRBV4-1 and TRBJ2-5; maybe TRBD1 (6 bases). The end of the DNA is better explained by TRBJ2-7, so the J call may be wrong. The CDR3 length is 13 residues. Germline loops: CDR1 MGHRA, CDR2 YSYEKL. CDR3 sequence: CASSRDITYEQYF. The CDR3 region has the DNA TGCGCCAGCAGCCGGGACATAACCTACGAGCAGTACTTC.

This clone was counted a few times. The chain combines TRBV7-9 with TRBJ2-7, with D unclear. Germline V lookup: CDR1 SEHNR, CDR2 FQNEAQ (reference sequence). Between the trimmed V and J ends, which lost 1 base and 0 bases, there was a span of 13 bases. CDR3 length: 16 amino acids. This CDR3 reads CASSLGPADGSYEQYF. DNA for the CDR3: TGTGCCAGCAGCTTAGGGCCGGCGGACGGCTCCTACGAGCAGTACTTC.

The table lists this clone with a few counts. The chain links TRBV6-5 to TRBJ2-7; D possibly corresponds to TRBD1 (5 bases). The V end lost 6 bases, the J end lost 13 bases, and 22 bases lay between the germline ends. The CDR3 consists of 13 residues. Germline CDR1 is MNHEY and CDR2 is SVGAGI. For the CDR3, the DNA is TGTGCCAGCAGGAGAATACAGGACACCGCTCCATACTTC. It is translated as CASRRIQDTAPYF.

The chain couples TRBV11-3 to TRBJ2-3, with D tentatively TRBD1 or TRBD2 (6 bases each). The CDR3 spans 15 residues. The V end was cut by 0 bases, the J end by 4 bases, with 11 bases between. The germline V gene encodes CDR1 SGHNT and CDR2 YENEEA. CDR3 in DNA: TGTGCCAGCAGCTTAGAAGGGGGGAGCGCAGATACGCAGTATTTT. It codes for CASSLEGGSADTQYF.

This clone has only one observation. CDR3 in amino acids: CASSEGIDTEAFF. CDR3 nucleotide sequence: TGTGCCAGCAGTGAGGGGATCGACACTGAAGCTTTCTTT. The chain uses TRBV11-3 and TRBJ1-1, with a weak D call TRBD1 (5 bases). Germline lookup yields CDR1 SGHNT and CDR2 YENEEA. V shed 6 bases and J shed 3 bases, with 11 bases lying between them. This CDR3 has 13 amino acids.